Below, 16 T cell receptor beta chains from the same sample are listed, as sequenced in a study of lymphopenia after photon versus proton radiotherapy. Sequencing used immunoSEQ multiplex PCR; TCRdb keeps in-frame clones, though not all of them. Seen here are over 25,000 clones, around 82% observed once, and the top ten hold more than 12%. The material sequenced was peripheral blood, taken from a patient treated with proton-based radiotherapy. The source of these receptors is a woman between 65 and 79 years old with pancreatic cancer.

The chain combines TRBV11-1 with TRBJ1-1; D may be TRBD1 (6 bases). V was cut by 4 bases and J by 1 base, with 19 bases left in between. Germline V gene data show CDR1 as SGHAT and CDR2 as FQDESV (reference sequence). CDR3 length: 17 amino acids. The CDR3 bases are TGTGCCAGCAGCTCCGCTATTACAGGGTTTAGGAACACTGAAGCTTTCTTT. Amino acid sequence: CASSSAITGFRNTEAFF. The entire variable domain, with the rest obtained from reference TRBV11-1 and TRBJ1-1, is as follows: EAEVAQSPRYKITEKSQAVAFWCDPISGHATLYWYRQILGQGPELLVQFQDESVVDDSQLPKDRFSAERLKGVDSTLKIQPAELGDSAMYLCASSSAITGFRNTEAFFGQGTRLTVV.

V is TRBV30 and J is TRBJ2-1; 11 nucleotides line up with TRBD2. J gave up 4 bases and V 4 bases, and 9 bases lay outside the gene matches. In germline, CDR1 is GTSNPN, CDR2 SVGIG (reference sequence). This CDR3 spans 16 amino acids. The chain's CDR3 is CAWIGVLAGGYNEQFF. CDR3 nucleotides: TGTGCCTGGATCGGCGTGCTAGCGGGAGGATACAATGAGCAGTTCTTC.

The V and J genes are TRBV18 and TRBJ2-1; 8 bases match TRBD2. The CDR3 is 19 residues long. CDR1 and CDR2 from the germline V gene are KGHSH and LQKENI. Germline trimming cut 3 bases from V and 2 bases from J; bases unmatched to any gene: 15. Here the CDR3 reads CASSPLAGGAGGTYNEQFF. CDR3 sequence (DNA): TGTGCCAGCTCACCTCTGGCGGGAGGCGCCGGGGGTACCTACAATGAGCAGTTCTTC.

CDR3 DNA sequence: TGTGCCAGCAGCTTAACTGGGGGAACTGAAGCTTTCTTT. Its translation is CASSLTGGTEAFF. The chain employs TRBV7-3 and TRBJ1-1, with a possible D match to TRBD1 (5 bases). The V gene's germline CDR1 is SGHTA and CDR2 FQGTGA. Trimming took 0 bases from V and 5 from J, leaving 7 bases between them. The CDR3 loop spans 13 amino acids. Supplemented by reference TRBV7-3 and TRBJ1-1, the full variable domain reads GAGVSQTPSNKVTEKGKYVELRCDPISGHTALYWYRQSLGQGPEFLIYFQGTGAADDSGLPNDRFFAVRPEGSVSTLKIQRTERGDSAVYLCASSLTGGTEAFFGQGTRLTVV.

This chain uses TRBV20-1 with TRBJ2-3; possible D gene TRBD2, 6 bases. CDR3 length: 11 amino acids. Trimming took off 6 bases at V and 10 bases at J, with 14 bases between the two ends. Germline CDR1 DFQATT, CDR2 SNEGSKA (reference sequence). The CDR3 coding sequence is TGCAGTGCCAGGGTGGGACTGGCGCAGTATTTT. Its protein product is CSARVGLAQYF.

This chain joins TRBV9 and TRBJ2-2, with 7 bases matching TRBD2. With 1 base clipped from V and 7 bases from J, the junction kept 19 bases outside the gene matches. This CDR3 comprises 19 residues. Looked up from germline, CDR1 is SGDLS and CDR2 is YYNGEE. This chain's CDR3 is CASSVSPAEAAGDNGELFF. The CDR3 DNA reads TGTGCCAGCAGCGTATCACCCGCAGAGGCTGCGGGAGATAACGGGGAGCTGTTTTTT.

The chain couples TRBV19 to TRBJ2-3; D uncertain. Germline CDR1 and CDR2: LNHDA and SQIVND (reference sequence). The CDR3 loop spans 12 amino acids. The V end lost 3 bases, the J end lost 4 bases, and 5 bases lay between the germline ends. The chain's CDR3 is CASSIGPDTQYF. As DNA, the CDR3 is TGTGCCAGTAGTATCGGGCCAGATACGCAGTATTTT.

The count of this clone is one. The V gene is TRBV20-1, the J gene TRBJ2-1; no clear D gene. The V gene's germline CDR1 is DFQATT and CDR2 SNEGSKA (reference sequence). V shed 3 bases and J shed 6 bases, with 3 bases lying between them. The CDR3 extends over 10 amino acids. CDR3 sequence reads: CSASPNEQFF. The CDR3 DNA follows: TGCAGTGCTAGCCCCAATGAGCAGTTCTTC.

The rearrangement links TRBV6-1 to TRBJ1-6; D gene unclear. This CDR3 is built from 16 residues. Trimming shortened V by 2 bases and J by 9 bases, and 17 bases separated the two germline ends. Germline loops: CDR1 MNHNS, CDR2 SASEGT. The CDR3 protein is CASSETDDPRGSPLHF. Here the CDR3 DNA reads TGTGCCAGCAGTGAAACGGACGATCCTAGAGGTTCACCCCTCCACTTT.

The J gene is TRBJ1-1, the V gene TRBV7-2; TRBD1 is a possible D gene (5 bases). V was pared by 0 bases and J by 0 bases, with 14 bases between. Germline values: CDR1 SGHTA, CDR2 FQGNSA. The CDR3 is made up of 17 amino acids. CDR3 in amino acids: CASSLASRRDLNTEAFF. CDR3 nucleotide sequence: TGTGCCAGCAGCTTAGCGTCCCGGCGGGACCTGAACACTGAAGCTTTCTTT.

The V call is TRBV7-2, the J call TRBJ2-7; D is unclear. CDR3 length equals 15 residues. Germline CDR1 is SGHTA and CDR2 is FQGNSA. The V end was cut by 5 bases, the J end by 2 bases, with 16 bases between. The CDR3 DNA follows: TGTGCCAGCAGCGCAACCTCCTTTGTTCCCTACGAGCAGTACTTC. This sequence encodes CASSATSFVPYEQYF. The whole variable domain, remainder taken from reference TRBV7-2 and TRBJ2-7, is GAGVSQSPSNKVTEKGKDVELRCDPISGHTALYWYRQSLGQGLEFLIYFQGNSAPDKSGLPSDRFSAERTGGSVSTLTIQRTQQEDSAVYLCASSATSFVPYEQYFGPGTRLTVT.

The CDR3 loop is CASSPPTVNTEAFF. CDR3 nucleotides: TGTGCCAGCTCACCACCGACGGTGAACACTGAAGCTTTCTTT. This sequence joins TRBV18 and TRBJ1-1; no definite D call. CDR3 length equals 14 residues. Germline V lookup: CDR1 KGHSH, CDR2 LQKENI. V gave up 0 bases and J gave up 0 bases, with 5 bases separating them. The entire variable domain, with the rest obtained from reference TRBV18 and TRBJ1-1, is as follows: NAGVMQNPRHLVRRRGQEARLRCSPMKGHSHVYWYRQLPEEGLKFMVYLQKENIIDESGMPKERFSAEFPKEGPSILRIQQVVRGDSAAYFCASSPPTVNTEAFFGQGTRLTVV.

The CDR3 loop is CASSGGTEETQYF. The DNA for the CDR3 is TGTGCCAGCAGCGGGGGGACAGAAGAGACCCAGTACTTC. The rearrangement links TRBV5-6 to TRBJ2-5; D is possibly TRBD1 (7 bases). V gave up 4 bases and J gave up 3 bases, with 10 bases separating them. This CDR3 spans 13 amino acids. The V gene's germline CDR1 is SGHDT and CDR2 YYEEEE.

The chain links TRBV7-2 to TRBJ2-1, with D uncertain. This CDR3 has 14 amino acids. The V gene lost 1 base and the J gene lost 1 base, with 5 bases spanning the gap. The V gene's germline CDR1 is SGHTA and CDR2 FQGNSA. This CDR3 is CASSLEGSYNEQFF. The CDR3, as DNA: TGTGCCAGCAGCTTAGAGGGTTCCTACAATGAGCAGTTCTTC.

In DNA form, the CDR3 reads TGTGCCAGCAGCCAAGACGTTCGCGGGAGGGGACCTGGCGCAGATACGCAGTATTTT. It translates to CASSQDVRGRGPGADTQYF. The chain joins TRBV4-2 to TRBJ2-3, with 9 nucleotides matching TRBD2. This CDR3 comprises 19 residues. Germline V gene sequence: CDR1 LGHNA, CDR2 YNFKEQ. The V and J ends lost 0 bases and 4 bases, in that order; junction bases with no gene match: 14.

The chain employs TRBV2 and TRBJ1-1; D perhaps matches TRBD1 (5 bases). Germline CDR1 is SNHLY and CDR2 is FYNNEI. V was shortened by 2 bases and J by 0 bases, with 13 bases between the two germline ends. The CDR3 is 16 amino acids. The CDR3 nucleotides read TGTGCCAGCAGTGAATCTTTGACAGACATGAACACTGAAGCTTTCTTT. Encoded protein: CASSESLTDMNTEAFF. The full variable domain, in which reference TRBV2 and TRBJ1-1 provide the parts outside the CDR3, is EPEVTQTPSHQVTQMGQEVILRCVPISNHLYFYWYRQILGQKVEFLVSFYNNEISEKSEIFDDQFSVERPDGSNFTLKIRSTKLEDSAMYFCASSESLTDMNTEAFFGQGTRLTVV.